This T cell receptor (beta chain) was retrieved from a study of shared clonotypes between healthy human individuals. Trimming took 5 bases from V and 0 from J, leaving 2 bases between them. The CDR3 covers 13 residues. The germline V gene has CDR1 SNHLY and CDR2 FYNNEI. Points on this clone: Other DNA sequences of this sample code for an identical CDR3.

Generated by immunoSEQ multiplex PCR, the TCRdb table keeps only in-frame clones and is missing some. Of about 2.3 million clones listed, 85% to 95% are singletons. The sequence was collected from a young man in good health. Some clones in this sample may be carry-over from other donors' samples. The chain links TRBV2 to TRBJ2-6; D gene unclear. The material sequenced was naive CD4+ T cells from PBMCs. Regarding subset: CD45RA+ positively selected. The CDR3 spells CASSPSGANVLTF. The CDR3 DNA reads TGTGCCAGCAGTCCCTCTGGGGCCAACGTCCTGACTTTC.